Presented here are 13 T cell receptor beta chains from one specimen sequenced in a study of T cell responses to AZD1222 COVID-19 vaccine. The method was immunoSEQ multiplex PCR; TCRdb's version includes in-frame clones alone and lacks a portion of them. Of tens of thousands of clones listed, roughly 86% are singletons. The material sequenced was peripheral blood, taken on day 0 of AZD1222 vaccination. The receptors were sampled from an adult in good health.

The chain has TRBV18 and TRBJ1-1, with a weak D call TRBD1 (6 bases). Germline V gives CDR1 KGHSH, CDR2 LQKENI. There are 15 residues in the CDR3. Trimming stripped 3 bases from V and 3 bases from J, with 14 bases between. CDR3 bases: TGTGCCAGCTCACCGGGGATGGGGGGCTACACTGAAGCTTTCTTT. Its protein is CASSPGMGGYTEAFF.

This chain joins TRBV30 and TRBJ2-1; 7 nucleotides agree with TRBD2. J gave up 0 bases and V 0 bases, and 5 bases lay outside the gene matches. Germline CDR1 GTSNPN, CDR2 SVGIG (reference sequence). CDR3 length equals 16 residues. CDR3 residues: CAWSVLSGYSYNEQFF. The CDR3 DNA reads TGTGCCTGGAGTGTACTTAGCGGGTACTCCTACAATGAGCAGTTCTTC.

The chain combines TRBV4-3 with TRBJ1-5, with TRBD1 matching over 8 bases. This CDR3 is 15 amino acids long. Germline assignment: CDR1 LGHNA and CDR2 YSLEER. Germline trimming cut 0 bases from V and 5 bases from J; bases unmatched to any gene: 3. The CDR3 DNA reads as TGCGCCAGCAGCCAAGAAGGGGACAGGCATCAGCCCCAGCATTTT. It codes for CASSQEGDRHQPQHF.

V is TRBV28 and J is TRBJ2-1; 10 bases are a match to TRBD2. Germline CDR1 and CDR2: MDHEN and SYDVKM. The CDR3 is 14 residues long. J was trimmed by 3 bases and V by 10 bases; bases with no gene match: 6. The DNA for the CDR3 is TGTGCCACCACCTCTAGCGGGAGCTACAATGAGCAGTTCTTC. Amino acid sequence: CATTSSGSYNEQFF.

The rearrangement uses TRBV7-2 and TRBJ1-5; no definite D call. V was pared by 1 base and J by 3 bases, with 10 bases between. CDR3 length equals 15 residues. CDR1 is SGHTA, CDR2 FQGNSA, per germline. CDR3 in DNA: TGTGCCAGCAGCTTAGGGTCTTGGCCCAATCAGCCCCAGCATTTT. It yields the protein CASSLGSWPNQPQHF.

The chain employs TRBV5-1 and TRBJ1-1, with 8 bases identical to TRBD1. V dropped 2 bases and J dropped 0; count of bases not matched to a gene: 3. This CDR3 comprises 15 residues. The V gene's germline CDR1 is SGHRS and CDR2 YFSETQ. In DNA, the CDR3 is TGCGCCAGCAGCTTTGGACAGGGAATGAACACTGAAGCTTTCTTT. Translating it yields CASSFGQGMNTEAFF.

Remarks on this clone: Germline is not matched at one junction end, which may reflect a read error. The J gene is TRBJ1-2, the V gene TRBV4-1; 9 nucleotides align to TRBD1. This CDR3 has 13 amino acids. Germline V lookup: CDR1 MGHRA, CDR2 YSYEKL. CDR3 nucleotides: TGCGCCAGCAGCCAAGATACGGGGACAGGGATACTCTTC. It is translated as CASSQDTGTGILF.

This chain links TRBV7-3 with TRBJ2-3; D might be TRBD2 (5 bases). Germline values: CDR1 SGHTA, CDR2 FQGTGA. This CDR3 comprises 17 residues. Trimming pared 0 bases from V and 0 bases from J, leaving 13 bases between. DNA for the CDR3: TGTGCCAGCAGCTTAACATCGAGCGGAGTCAGCACAGATACGCAGTATTTT. This codes for CASSLTSSGVSTDTQYF.

The V gene is TRBV19, the J gene TRBJ1-5; TRBD1 matches 7 bases. The CDR3 is 14 amino acids. The trim removed 5 bases at V and 3 bases at J, leaving 4 bases unmatched. Germline CDR1 is LNHDA and CDR2 is SQIVND (reference sequence). The CDR3 DNA reads as TGTGCCAGTAGTTTACAGGGGTCCAATCAGCCCCAGCATTTT. The encoded protein is CASSLQGSNQPQHF. The variable domain in full, completed from reference TRBV19 and TRBJ1-5, reads DGGITQSPKYLFRKEGQNVTLSCEQNLNHDAMYWYRQDPGQGLRLIYYSQIVNDFQKGDIAEGYSVSREKKESFPLTVTSAQKNPTAFYLCASSLQGSNQPQHFGDGTRLSIL.

V and J are TRBV7-2 and TRBJ2-7; TRBD2 matches at 13 bases. Germline-derived CDR1 and CDR2 are SGHTA and FQGNSA. The CDR3 extends over 16 amino acids. V lost 5 bases to trimming and J lost 5 bases; unmatched junction nucleotides: 9. The CDR3 spells CASSTRLAGGGNEQYF. In DNA form, the CDR3 reads TGTGCCAGCAGCACCAGACTAGCGGGAGGAGGGAACGAGCAGTACTTC.

V gene TRBV19 combines with J gene TRBJ1-5; D is undetermined. V lost 10 bases to trimming and J lost 0 bases, with 10 bases between them. Looked up from germline, CDR1 is LNHDA and CDR2 is SQIVND (reference sequence). The CDR3 totals 13 residues. CDR3: CATEGYSNQPQHF. CDR3 coding DNA: TGTGCCACCGAGGGTTATAGCAATCAGCCCCAGCATTTT.

This chain links TRBV7-8 with TRBJ1-1; possible D gene TRBD1, 5 bases. This CDR3 is 13 amino acids long. V was pared by 4 bases and J by 5 bases, with 11 bases between. Germline assignment: CDR1 SGHVS and CDR2 FQNEAQ. The CDR3 nucleotides read TGTGCCAGCAGCTCCGGGGCACGGACTGAAGCTTTCTTT. This sequence encodes CASSSGARTEAFF.

The rearrangement links TRBV3-1 (or the pseudogene TRBV3-2) to TRBJ1-1; TRBD1 aligns across 7 bases. The CDR3 is made up of 14 amino acids. The V gene's germline CDR1 is LGHDT and CDR2 YNNKEL (reference sequence). Trimming at V came to 9 bases and at J to 6 bases, leaving 13 bases not matched to a gene. The CDR3 loop is CASGITGARAEAFF. CDR3 DNA sequence: TGTGCCAGTGGGATAACAGGGGCTCGCGCTGAAGCTTTCTTT.